This is a list of T cell receptor beta chains from one sample in a study of blood T cells in healthy people across ages. TCRdb passed the 5' RACE reads through MiXCR, listing each CDR3 protein once. The data show approximately 2,000,000 distinct CDR3 sequences, around 42% seen once. Sequencing used blood. The receptors stem from a human donor in good health. Both conserved end residues are part of each CDR3. A D gene is named only where the DNA matches it firmly. Size is omitted from some rows. Given values are once, few, many or a class for expanded clones.

j_gene | d_gene | v_gene | abundance | CDR3aa | CDR3nt
TRBJ1-2 | . | TRBV6-1 | . | CDSSEFGDRGYTF | TGTGACAGCAGTGAATTCGGGGATCGGGGCTACACCTTC
TRBJ1-4 | . | TRBV29-1 | few | CSAEVLGEKLFF | TGCAGCGCTGAGGTGTTAGGGGAAAAACTGTTTTTT
TRBJ2-7 | TRBD1 | TRBV5-5 | once | CASSIRPLQGAYEQYF | TGTGCCAGCAGCATCCGGCCCCTGCAGGGGGCCTACGAGCAGTACTTC
TRBJ2-1 | . | TRBV9 | . | CASSVDLGTQFF | TGTGCCAGCAGCGTAGATCTTGGGACACAGTTCTTC
TRBJ2-6 | . | TRBV28 | . | CASSSVDGGANVLTF | TGTGCCAGCAGTTCGGTCGATGGTGGGGCCAACGTCCTGACTTTC
TRBJ2-5 | . | TRBV12-3/TRBV12-4 | . | CASSLARGQGGETQYF | TGTGCCAGCAGTTTAGCCCGGGGGCAGGGGGGAGAGACCCAGTACTTC
TRBJ1-5 | . | TRBV15 | . | CATSRDKGAGQPQHF | TGTGCCACCAGCAGAGATAAAGGGGCTGGTCAGCCCCAGCATTTT
TRBJ2-1 | . | TRBV7-9 | few | CASSLVDRYNEQFF | TGTGCCAGCAGCTTAGTCGACCGCTACAATGAGCAGTTCTTC
TRBJ2-5 | . | TRBV15 | . | CATSPGRETQYF | TGTGCCACCAGCCCCGGGCGAGAGACCCAGTACTTC
TRBJ2-7 | . | TRBV27 | . | CASSFRQPSSYEQYF | TGTGCCAGCAGTTTCCGGCAGCCCAGCTCCTACGAGCAGTACTTC
TRBJ1-2 | . | TRBV27 | . | CASSDSMWGARGYTF | TGTGCCAGCAGTGACTCTATGTGGGGGGCGCGAGGCTACACCTTC